This is a list of T cell receptor beta chains from one sample in a study of breast tumors, draining lymph nodes, adjacent tissues. TCRdb used MiXCR to reprocess the multiplex PCR reads, holding one entry per CDR3 protein. The sample shows approximately 140,000 distinct CDR3 sequences, over 25% of them seen only once. The sample comprised axillary lymph node tissue. These receptor sequences come from a female donor with breast cancer. Some clones in this sample may be carry-over from other donors' samples. CDR3s include the opening cysteine and the closing phenylalanine or tryptophan. D genes are given only for firm matches. Clone size is not always given. Where it is, it says once, few, many or a class for expanded clones.

v_call	d_call	j_call	clone_size	cdr3_nt	cdr3_aa
TRBV9	.	TRBJ2-7	many	TGTGCCAGCAGCCCCCACGGACAGAGCTCCTACGAGCAGTACTTC	CASSPHGQSSYEQYF
TRBV3-1	.	TRBJ2-1	many	TGTGCCAGCAGCCAAGCGTTGGCAAACAATGAGCAGTTCTTC	CASSQALANNEQFF
TRBV3-1	.	TRBJ2-6	many	TGTGCCAGCAGCCGAGAGACAGGCTCTGGGGCCAACGTCCTGACTTTC	CASSRETGSGANVLTF
TRBV4-3	TRBD2	TRBJ2-3	.	TGCGCCAGCAGCCTAGGGACTAGCGGTGCTAGCACAGATACGCAGTATTTT	CASSLGTSGASTDTQYF
TRBV7-9	TRBD1	TRBJ2-5	many	TGTGCCAGCAGCTTAGCGCCAGGGGGCGAAGAGACCCAGTACTTC	CASSLAPGGEETQYF
TRBV2	TRBD2	TRBJ2-2	many	TGTGCCAGCAGTCCCCTAACTAGCGGGGGGTACACCGGGGAGCTGTTTTTT	CASSPLTSGGYTGELFF
TRBV5-4	.	TRBJ2-3	many	TGTGCCAGCAGCCAGAATAGCGCTGATACGCAGTATTTT	CASSQNSADTQYF
TRBV7-3	TRBD1	TRBJ1-2	.	TGTGCCAGCAGGGATGAGGGACAGACTGCCGGGGGTGGCTACACCTTC	CASRDEGQTAGGGYTF
TRBV4-1	.	TRBJ2-1	.	TGCGCCAGCAGCCAAAAGGGGTACAATGAGCAGTTCTTC	CASSQKGYNEQFF
TRBV6-6	TRBD2	TRBJ2-3	once	TGTGCCAGCAGCCCTTCGGCCGGGGGGGATAATACGCAGTATTTT	CASSPSAGGDNTQYF
TRBV6-5	TRBD1	TRBJ2-4	.	TGTGCCAGCAGACACAGGGGCGCCAAAAACATTCAGTACTTC	CASRHRGAKNIQYF
TRBV6-2/TRBV6-3	.	TRBJ1-5	.	TGTGCCAGCAGTTACTCGATTACGGGGGAGGGTCACAGCAATCAGCCCCAGCATTTT	CASSYSITGEGHSNQPQHF
TRBV20-1	.	TRBJ2-4	many	TGCAGTGCTAGCGCAATGGGACCAAGCGGAGCCAAAAACATTCAGTACTTC	CSASAMGPSGAKNIQYF
TRBV4-2	.	TRBJ1-6	many	TGTGCCAGCAGCCAAGATCAGGGATCACCCCTCCACTTT	CASSQDQGSPLHF
TRBV5-1	.	TRBJ1-1	few	TGCGCCAGCAGCTTGGACGGGCGCAACACTGAAGCTTTCTTT	CASSLDGRNTEAFF
TRBV6-5	TRBD1	TRBJ1-2	many	TGTGCCAGCAGTAACCTCTTCAGGGGGGGATTCTATGGCTACACCTTC	CASSNLFRGGFYGYTF
TRBV20-1	TRBD2	TRBJ2-1	many	TGCAGTGCTAGTCCTAGCGGGGACTCGAGTGAGCAGTTCTTC	CSASPSGDSSEQFF
TRBV7-7	TRBD2	TRBJ2-1	many	TGTGCTAGCAGCTTAGCGGGGGCCCAATCCTACAATGAGCAGTTCTTC	CASSLAGAQSYNEQFF
TRBV20-1	.	TRBJ2-7	many	TGCAGTGCTAGAGACAGGTCCTACGAGCAGTACTTC	CSARDRSYEQYF
TRBV2	.	TRBJ1-5	.	TGTGCCAGCAGTGATACAGGTCCGAACAATCAGCCCCAGCATTTT	CASSDTGPNNQPQHF
TRBV4-1	TRBD2	TRBJ2-2	many	TGCGCCAGCAGCCAAGATGGGAGGGGAAGGGGAAACACCGGGGAGCTGTTTTTT	CASSQDGRGRGNTGELFF
TRBV20-1	TRBD1	TRBJ2-5	.	TGCAGTGCTGGGCCCGGACAGGGGGCCACCAGGGTCCAGTACTTC	CSAGPGQGATRVQYF
TRBV11-2	.	TRBJ1-1	.	TGTGCCAGCAGCTTAAGCCAGTACATGAACACTGAAGCTTTCTTT	CASSLSQYMNTEAFF
TRBV10-1	.	TRBJ1-5	many	TGCGCCACCTCGGACGGTAGCAATCAGCCCCAGCATTTT	CATSDGSNQPQHF
TRBV6-2/TRBV6-3	TRBD2	TRBJ2-1	many	TGTGCCAGCAATCCGGGTAGCGGGGGGGCAGGGGGTGAGCAGTTCTTC	CASNPGSGGAGGEQFF
TRBV20-1	.	TRBJ2-5	many	TGCAGTCCAGGGTACCAAGAGACCCAGTCCTTC	CSPGYQETQSF
TRBV6-4	.	TRBJ1-1	.	TGTGCCAGCAGTGAGGGCAGGAACACTGAAGCTTTCTTT	CASSEGRNTEAFF
TRBV2	.	TRBJ1-6	.	TGTGCCAGCAGTCGAGGTGGGAATAATTCACCCCTCCACTTT	CASSRGGNNSPLHF
TRBV28	.	TRBJ2-6	few	TGTGCCAGCAGCCCCGGCGGAAGGGCCAACGTCCTGACTTTC	CASSPGGRANVLTF
TRBV28	.	TRBJ1-1	.	TGTGCCAGCAGTTTACTGGCTAACACTGAAGCTTTCTTT	CASSLLANTEAFF
TRBV5-6	.	TRBJ2-5	many	TGTGCCAGCAGCTTAACAAGGTCCCAAGAGACCCAGTACTTC	CASSLTRSQETQYF
TRBV19	TRBD1	TRBJ1-2	many	TGTGCCAGTAGTGCGGGACAGGGGCTTTTCTATGGCTACACCTTC	CASSAGQGLFYGYTF
TRBV20-1	.	TRBJ1-4	.	TGCAGTGCTAGAGTCGGCGACACCTATGAAAAACTGTTTTTT	CSARVGDTYEKLFF
TRBV19	TRBD1	TRBJ1-1	.	TGTGCCAGTAGGTGGGGACAGGCGGCCCTGAACACTGAAGCTTTCTTT	CASRWGQAALNTEAFF
TRBV5-6	.	TRBJ2-7	many	TGTGCCAGCAGCTTGGAGCTGGACACAACCTACGAGCAGTACTTC	CASSLELDTTYEQYF
TRBV30	TRBD1	TRBJ1-1	few	TGTGCCGGCAGTGCGGGACAGGGGGGCGCTGAAGCTTTCTTT	CAGSAGQGGAEAFF
TRBV12-3/TRBV12-4	.	TRBJ1-6	once	TGTGCCAGCACCGCCCAGGGAAATCCACCCCTCCACTTT	CASTAQGNPPLHF
TRBV11-2	.	TRBJ2-7	many	TGTGCCAGCTCCCGGGACTTCACCTACGAGCAGTACTTC	CASSRDFTYEQYF
TRBV5-1	.	TRBJ2-1	many	TGCGCCAGCAGCAAACAGAGCTCCTACAATGAGCAGTTCTTC	CASSKQSSYNEQFF
TRBV6-1	TRBD1	TRBJ2-3	many	TGTGCCAGCAGGCTGACAGGGCAGAGCACAGATACGCAGTATTTT	CASRLTGQSTDTQYF
TRBV6-6	.	TRBJ1-1	few	TGTGCCAGCAACAAAGAGGGTACTGAAGCTTTCTTT	CASNKEGTEAFF
TRBV6-5	.	TRBJ2-6	many	TGTGCCAGCAGTTACGGCGGCTCTGGGGCCAACGTCCTGACTTTC	CASSYGGSGANVLTF
TRBV15	TRBD2	TRBJ2-2	many	TGTGCCACCAGCAGACCGAGCGGACTAGCGGGATACACCGGGGAGCTGTTTTTT	CATSRPSGLAGYTGELFF
TRBV12-5	.	TRBJ1-6	.	TGTGCTAGTGGTTACGGACAATCTGGATCACCCCTCCACTTT	CASGYGQSGSPLHF
TRBV20-1	.	TRBJ1-6	many	TGCAGTGCTAGAGGTGGGGCAGGCTCACCCCTCCACTTT	CSARGGAGSPLHF
TRBV20-1	.	TRBJ1-4	many	TGCAGTGCTTCCACAGATGCAACTAATGAAAAACTGTTTTTT	CSASTDATNEKLFF
TRBV5-4	TRBD2	TRBJ2-5	.	TGTGCCAGCAGCTTGGATGCGGGGGGTGAGACCCAGTACTTC	CASSLDAGGETQYF
TRBV5-6	.	TRBJ1-2	many	TGTGCCAGCAGCTTGGCCCACAGGGTAGCTTCTGGCTACACCTTC	CASSLAHRVASGYTF
TRBV7-9	.	TRBJ2-5	many	TGTGCCAGCAGCTTAGGTAGTGTCCTACAAGAGACCCAGTACTTC	CASSLGSVLQETQYF
TRBV5-8	.	TRBJ1-2	many	TGTGCCAGCAGCTACCGACCCAGGGAAGGCTACACCTTC	CASSYRPREGYTF
TRBV6-2/TRBV6-3	.	TRBJ2-2	.	TGTGCCAGCAGTCACGGTGGGACTCCGGTGACCGGGGAGCTGTTTTTT	CASSHGGTPVTGELFF
TRBV10-3	TRBD1	TRBJ1-2	many	TGTGCCATCAGTGGGACAGGGAAGTTATCCTATGGCTACACCTTC	CAISGTGKLSYGYTF